Shown below are 6 T cell receptor beta chains from a single sample sequenced in a study of human T cells and chemical hapten exposure. TCRdb independently ran MiXCR on the RACE reads; one entry per CDR3 protein. The sample has about 380,000 distinct CDR3 sequences; roughly 5% are singletons. Documented time point: pre-sensitization, week 0. Treatment here: therapeutic diphenylcyclopropenone sensitization with weekly scalp DPC. The source material was whole blood, sampled in connection with sensitization to the hapten diphenylcyclopropenone (DPC). Source of these receptors: a woman between 45 and 65 years old with alopecia areata. Some clones in this sample may be carry-over from other donors' samples.

This clonotype was counted at least ten times. This rearrangement joins TRBV5-6 to TRBJ2-1, with D unresolved. The CDR3 contains 13 residues. V was clipped by 2 bases and J by 12 bases, with 15 bases between them. From germline, CDR1 is SGHDT and CDR2 YYEEEE. As DNA, the CDR3 is TGTGCCAGCAGCTTACGGGCCCAAATCGGGCAGTTCTTC. This gives the protein CASSLRAQIGQFF.

There are many counts of this clonotype. The CDR3 bases are TGTGCCAGCAGTATTCGACAGGGGACAGATACGCAGTATTTT. Its protein is CASSIRQGTDTQYF. The chain has TRBV12-3 or TRBV12-4 and TRBJ2-3; TRBD1 aligns across 8 bases. The CDR3 has 14 amino acids. The J segment lost 3 bases and the V segment lost 5 bases, leaving 4 bases of the junction unmatched.

This clonotype was seen ten or more times. The V gene is TRBV28, the J gene TRBJ2-6; 7 positions agree with TRBD2. Germline V gives CDR1 MDHEN, CDR2 SYDVKM. The V and J ends lost 4 bases and 3 bases, in that order; junction bases with no gene match: 9. The CDR3 covers 17 residues. CDR3 sequence: CASSSYLGGFGANVLTF. As DNA, the CDR3 is TGTGCCAGCAGTTCCTATCTCGGGGGGTTTGGGGCCAACGTCCTGACTTTC.

The genes are TRBV9 and TRBJ2-3; the D gene is possibly TRBD1 (6 bases). This CDR3 has 19 amino acids. Germline CDR1 SGDLS, CDR2 YYNGEE. Trimming left V 1 base short and J 2 bases short, with 23 bases between. CDR3 nucleotide sequence: TGTGCCAGCAGCGTACCCGCTTCGCGATGGGACACCGACACAGATACGCAGTATTTT. This gives the protein CASSVPASRWDTDTDTQYF.

This rearrangement joins TRBV7-9 to TRBJ2-5, with TRBD2 identical over 9 bases. The CDR3 sequence is 15 residues long. The V gene end was trimmed by 3 bases and the J gene end by 1 base; junction bases not matched to a gene: 3. Germline CDR1 is SEHNR and CDR2 is FQNEAQ (reference sequence). CDR3 nucleotide sequence: TGTGCCAGCAGCTTTCCTAGCGGGATCCAAGAGACCCAGTACTTC. Residues: CASSFPSGIQETQYF.

This clonotype was seen ten or more times. The V gene is TRBV7-8, the J gene TRBJ1-4; a possible D gene is TRBD1 (6 bases). V shed 4 bases and J shed 11 bases, with 11 bases lying between them. Looked up from germline, CDR1 is SGHVS and CDR2 is FQNEAQ. The CDR3 covers 12 residues. Here the CDR3 reads CASSSYRDKLFF. In DNA form, the CDR3 reads TGTGCCAGCAGCTCCTACAGGGACAAACTGTTTTTT. The whole variable domain, remainder taken from reference TRBV7-8 and TRBJ1-4, is GAGVSQSPRYKVAKRGQDVALRCDPISGHVSLFWYQQALGQGPEFLTYFQNEAQLDKSGLPSDRFFAERPEGSVSTLKIQRTQQEDSAVYLCASSSYRDKLFFGSGTQLSVL.